Listed below are T cell receptor beta chains from one sample, sequenced in a study of regulatory T cells in long-lasting Graves disease. TCRdb fed the multiplex PCR reads into MiXCR, producing one record per CDR3 protein. The sample includes a few hundred thousand distinct CDR3 sequences, 12% of them seen just once. The same data also went into a second study, on T cells in Graves' hyperthyroidism and ophthalmopathy.

The sequencing here drew on peripheral blood mononuclear cells (PBMCs), taken at new diagnosis, from a patient treated with antithyroid drugs. Source of these receptors: a woman aged 18 to 35 with Graves disease. Both conserved end residues are trimmed from each CDR3. The order of the fields is V gene, D gene, J gene, CDR3 protein. A D gene is named only where the DNA matches it firmly.

v_gene: TRBV6-1
d_gene: NA
j_gene: TRBJ1-5
CDR3aa: ASRALGGNQPQH

v_gene: TRBV2
d_gene: TRBD2
j_gene: TRBJ2-2
CDR3aa: ASSEGSGGNTGELF

v_gene: TRBV3-1
d_gene: TRBD1
j_gene: TRBJ1-2
CDR3aa: ASSQTGEPYGYT

v_gene: TRBV5-1
d_gene: TRBD2
j_gene: TRBJ2-1
CDR3aa: ASSLYPPSGRRDNEQF

v_gene: TRBV6-2/TRBV6-3
d_gene: TRBD2
j_gene: TRBJ2-3
CDR3aa: ASSYGLLAGGYPTDTQY

v_gene: TRBV5-1
d_gene: NA
j_gene: TRBJ2-3
CDR3aa: ASSLGDGTDTQY

v_gene: TRBV6-2/TRBV6-3
d_gene: NA
j_gene: TRBJ2-3
CDR3aa: ASSRFTDTQY

v_gene: TRBV6-2/TRBV6-3
d_gene: TRBD2
j_gene: TRBJ2-3
CDR3aa: ASSYRRGRAATPTQY

v_gene: TRBV18
d_gene: NA
j_gene: TRBJ2-3
CDR3aa: ASSPPLRGGTDTQY

v_gene: TRBV7-8
d_gene: TRBD1
j_gene: TRBJ1-5
CDR3aa: ASSWSKGLRQGGNQPQH

v_gene: TRBV2
d_gene: NA
j_gene: TRBJ1-6
CDR3aa: ASRPKRNSPLH

v_gene: TRBV12-3/TRBV12-4
d_gene: TRBD2
j_gene: TRBJ2-1
CDR3aa: ASRPGLASLDEQF

v_gene: TRBV5-1
d_gene: TRBD2
j_gene: TRBJ2-5
CDR3aa: ASSLVGTSGPGGETQY

v_gene: TRBV28
d_gene: NA
j_gene: TRBJ1-5
CDR3aa: ASSPPVPDLYQPQH

v_gene: TRBV6-2/TRBV6-3
d_gene: NA
j_gene: TRBJ2-3
CDR3aa: ASNPGDRSDTQY

v_gene: TRBV28
d_gene: TRBD1
j_gene: TRBJ2-5
CDR3aa: ASSTFSDRDGETQY

v_gene: TRBV13
d_gene: TRBD1
j_gene: TRBJ1-5
CDR3aa: ASSLSWDRGGNQPQH

v_gene: TRBV7-2
d_gene: NA
j_gene: TRBJ2-3
CDR3aa: ASSPSQAGSDTQY

v_gene: TRBV9
d_gene: TRBD1
j_gene: TRBJ2-2
CDR3aa: ASSVGTGKIAGELF

v_gene: TRBV2
d_gene: NA
j_gene: TRBJ2-1
CDR3aa: ATYQQHVAVTGYEQF

v_gene: TRBV19
d_gene: NA
j_gene: TRBJ2-7
CDR3aa: ASSISPLEQY

v_gene: TRBV28
d_gene: NA
j_gene: TRBJ2-5
CDR3aa: ASSSAGTTQETQY

v_gene: TRBV6-1
d_gene: NA
j_gene: TRBJ2-3
CDR3aa: ASSRSGTDTQY

v_gene: TRBV20-1
d_gene: TRBD2
j_gene: TRBJ2-1
CDR3aa: SGTRGVRFNEQF

v_gene: TRBV20-1
d_gene: NA
j_gene: TRBJ2-1
CDR3aa: SARDRGREYNEQF

v_gene: TRBV2
d_gene: NA
j_gene: TRBJ1-1
CDR3aa: ASSEARTLGTEAF

v_gene: TRBV11-2
d_gene: NA
j_gene: TRBJ1-1
CDR3aa: ASSRDSNTEAF

v_gene: TRBV5-1
d_gene: TRBD1
j_gene: TRBJ1-2
CDR3aa: ASSLPGQATYGYT

v_gene: TRBV18
d_gene: NA
j_gene: TRBJ2-1
CDR3aa: ASSPRLSGIEQF

v_gene: TRBV7-8
d_gene: TRBD2
j_gene: TRBJ2-2
CDR3aa: ASSARGLAGVMNTGELF

v_gene: TRBV18
d_gene: NA
j_gene: TRBJ1-2
CDR3aa: ASSPKGLDGYT

v_gene: TRBV5-1
d_gene: NA
j_gene: TRBJ1-2
CDR3aa: ASSLRLGGYT

v_gene: TRBV30
d_gene: NA
j_gene: TRBJ2-3
CDR3aa: AWSAQGTDTQY

v_gene: TRBV12-3/TRBV12-4
d_gene: TRBD1
j_gene: TRBJ1-2
CDR3aa: ASSRAPGQGYKRTYGYT

v_gene: TRBV20-1
d_gene: NA
j_gene: TRBJ2-6
CDR3aa: SASAGTNVLT

v_gene: TRBV9
d_gene: NA
j_gene: TRBJ2-3
CDR3aa: ASSVGRSSTDTQY

v_gene: TRBV24-1
d_gene: NA
j_gene: TRBJ1-1
CDR3aa: ATSDLLFLLAHHGGRSIAF

v_gene: TRBV18
d_gene: TRBD2
j_gene: TRBJ2-1
CDR3aa: ASSPFGTRNEQF

v_gene: TRBV27
d_gene: NA
j_gene: TRBJ2-1
CDR3aa: ASSFRQVGYNEQF

v_gene: TRBV5-1
d_gene: NA
j_gene: TRBJ2-3
CDR3aa: ASSFLTEADTQY

v_gene: TRBV2
d_gene: NA
j_gene: TRBJ1-1
CDR3aa: ASSTTTYMNTEAF

v_gene: TRBV18
d_gene: NA
j_gene: TRBJ2-1
CDR3aa: ASSPDILGEQF

v_gene: TRBV27
d_gene: NA
j_gene: TRBJ2-2
CDR3aa: ASSLTQGPNTGELF

v_gene: TRBV6-1
d_gene: NA
j_gene: TRBJ1-5
CDR3aa: ASSQTWTVSNQPQH

v_gene: TRBV11-2
d_gene: TRBD2
j_gene: TRBJ2-3
CDR3aa: ASTVAGPSTDTQY

v_gene: TRBV4-3
d_gene: TRBD1
j_gene: TRBJ2-3
CDR3aa: ASSQDGSGGGYTDTQY

v_gene: TRBV12-3/TRBV12-4
d_gene: TRBD1
j_gene: TRBJ2-4
CDR3aa: ASSLNRGDIQY

v_gene: TRBV5-1
d_gene: NA
j_gene: TRBJ2-2
CDR3aa: ASSGGINTGELF

v_gene: TRBV4-3
d_gene: NA
j_gene: TRBJ2-6
CDR3aa: ASSQDRIRSGANVLT

v_gene: TRBV28
d_gene: TRBD1
j_gene: TRBJ1-4
CDR3aa: ASSLTPGQDEKLF